These 15 T cell receptor beta chains share one sample of origin, sequenced in a study of CD8 T cells in ankylosing spondylitis. Using its own MiXCR run on the 5' RACE reads, TCRdb lists one record per CDR3 protein. In the table there are about 140,000 distinct CDR3 sequences, roughly 8.4% of which are singletons. Sequenced: synovial fluid, either unsorted or a sorted T cell fraction (not recorded which). These TCRs come from a male donor with ankylosing spondylitis.

This clonotype was observed at least ten times. The V gene is TRBV28, the J gene TRBJ2-2; a possible D gene is TRBD1 (5 bases). The CDR3 runs to 13 residues. CDR1 MDHEN and CDR2 SYDVKM come from the germline V gene. V lost 10 bases to trimming and J lost 4 bases, with 13 bases between them. The CDR3 DNA sequence: TGTGCCACTAGGGGCCCGTTCACCGGGGAGCTGTTTTTT. Translating gives CATRGPFTGELFF.

V gene TRBV11-2 combines with J gene TRBJ2-5; D gene ambiguous. The length of the CDR3 is 14 residues. Looked up from germline, CDR1 is SGHAT and CDR2 is FQNNGV. Trimming removed 0 bases at V and 4 bases at J, with 9 bases between. The CDR3: CASSLDNGGETQYF. CDR3 sequence (DNA): TGTGCCAGCAGCTTAGATAATGGCGGAGAGACCCAGTACTTC.

The J gene is TRBJ1-2, the V gene TRBV5-1; 10 nucleotides line up with TRBD1. The germline CDR1 and CDR2 sequences are SGHRS and YFSETQ. V lost 4 bases, J lost 4 bases, and 7 bases stayed unmatched. This CDR3 has 15 residues. In DNA form, the CDR3 reads TGCGCCAGCAGCATCGGGACAGGGGTTGCCTATGGCTACACCTTC. As protein: CASSIGTGVAYGYTF.

This clonotype is medium-sized (0.01 to 0.1%). V is TRBV27 and J is TRBJ2-2; D may be TRBD1 (5 bases). V was cut by 8 bases and J by 2 bases, with 15 bases left in between. CDR1 is MNHEY and CDR2 is SMNVEV in the germline V gene (reference sequence). The CDR3 is 15 amino acids. CDR3 residues: CASGLYRKNTGELFF. The DNA for the CDR3 is TGTGCCAGCGGGTTATACAGGAAAAACACCGGGGAGCTGTTTTTT.

There are many counts of this clonotype. The rearrangement joins TRBV20-1 to TRBJ2-1; possible D gene TRBD2, 6 bases. The V gene lost 6 bases and the J gene lost 2 bases, with 11 bases spanning the gap. The CDR3 has 13 amino acids. Germline assignment: CDR1 DFQATT and CDR2 SNEGSKA (reference sequence). CDR3 nucleotide sequence: TGCAGTGCAGGGGAGGCAGCCTACAATGAGCAGTTCTTC. This sequence encodes CSAGEAAYNEQFF.

This clonotype has at least ten counts. The chain combines TRBV28 with TRBJ2-2, with 12 bases that match TRBD2. Looked up from germline, CDR1 is MDHEN and CDR2 is SYDVKM. Unmatched junction bases numbered 16, after V lost 7 bases and J lost 7 bases. The CDR3 totals 18 residues. The CDR3 DNA sequence: TGTGCCAGCAACCAACCTAGACTAGCGGGAGTACAAGGCGGGGAGCTGTTTTTT. Translated: CASNQPRLAGVQGGELFF.

This clonotype appeared many times. This CDR3 reads CASSQEGIAAYNEQFF. CDR3 coding DNA: TGTGCCAGCAGCCAAGAAGGAATAGCGGCCTACAATGAGCAGTTCTTC. The V and J genes are TRBV14 and TRBJ2-1, with D possibly TRBD2 on 6 matching bases. Germline V gene data show CDR1 as SGHDN and CDR2 as FVKESK. The CDR3 totals 16 residues. The V end was cut by 0 bases, the J end by 2 bases, with 11 bases between.

There are many counts of this clonotype. The V call is TRBV6-2 or TRBV6-3, the J call TRBJ2-7, with a tentative D call TRBD2 (5 bases). This CDR3 is built from 12 residues. Trimming shortened V by 8 bases and J by 5 bases, and 13 bases separated the two germline ends. Per germline, CDR1 MNHEY and CDR2 SVGEGT. The CDR3 here is CASGGRVHEQYF. CDR3 coding DNA: TGTGCCAGCGGAGGAAGGGTGCACGAGCAGTACTTC.

This clonotype was seen ten or more times. The genes are TRBV9 and TRBJ1-3; D is ambiguous. V was pared by 0 bases and J by 0 bases, with 4 bases between. CDR3 length: 14 amino acids. Per germline, CDR1 SGDLS and CDR2 YYNGEE. CDR3 sequence reads: CASSVGLSGNTIYF. The CDR3 bases are TGTGCCAGCAGCGTAGGACTCTCTGGAAACACCATATATTTT.

The chain employs TRBV20-1 and TRBJ1-2; 7 nucleotides match TRBD1. This CDR3 has 14 amino acids. Germline trimming cut 6 bases from V and 2 bases from J; bases unmatched to any gene: 9. Germline V gives CDR1 DFQATT, CDR2 SNEGSKA (reference sequence). The CDR3 region is CSAPRDRYNYGYTF. The DNA for the CDR3 is TGCAGTGCCCCCCGGGACAGATACAACTATGGCTACACCTTC.

The chain carries TRBV20-1 and TRBJ1-2; no firm D call. The V end was cut by 0 bases, the J end by 3 bases, with 11 bases between. This CDR3 region has 14 residues. Germline V lookup: CDR1 DFQATT, CDR2 SNEGSKA (reference sequence). CDR3 coding DNA: TGCAGTGCTAGAGAGGGCGCGACCCACTATGGCTACACCTTC. Translation gives CSAREGATHYGYTF.

The V and J genes are TRBV7-8 and TRBJ2-7; TRBD2 agrees at 11 bases. This CDR3 has 12 amino acids. Germline V gives CDR1 SGHVS, CDR2 FQNEAQ. Losses at the gene ends were 6 bases for V and 7 bases for J; bases not matched to a gene: 2. This chain's CDR3 is CASSRLAGEQYF. The CDR3 nucleotides read TGTGCCAGCAGTAGACTAGCGGGAGAGCAGTACTTC. The complete variable domain, with remaining parts taken from reference TRBV7-8 and TRBJ2-7, reads GAGVSQSPRYKVAKRGQDVALRCDPISGHVSLFWYQQALGQGPEFLTYFQNEAQLDKSGLPSDRFFAERPEGSVSTLKIQRTQQEDSAVYLCASSRLAGEQYFGPGTRLTVT.

This clonotype was detected only a few times. The DNA is left out, because the CDR3 cannot be placed on it with certainty; the CDR3 is given as TCRdb lists it. The V gene is TRBV7-5, the J gene TRBJ1-1. TRBV7-5 constitutes a pseudogene. 11 amino acids form the CDR3, both terminal residues included. CDR3 loop: CISVPEALDCF.

The rearrangement uses TRBV15 and TRBJ2-3, with TRBD2 identical over 11 bases. The CDR3 loop spans 16 amino acids. Germline V gene lookup returns CDR1 LNHNV and CDR2 YYDKDF (reference sequence). V dropped 3 bases and J dropped 0; count of bases not matched to a gene: 2. The CDR3 sequence is CATSSGTSGSTDTQYF. In nucleotides, the CDR3 is TGTGCCACCAGCAGCGGGACTAGCGGTAGCACAGATACGCAGTATTTT.

In this sample, this clonotype turned up a few times. CDR3 coding DNA: TGTGCCAGCAGCGTAGGAGGGGTGGGTGAGCAGTTCTTC. It translates to CASSVGGVGEQFF. The chain joins TRBV9 to TRBJ2-1, with D possibly called TRBD1 or TRBD2 (5 bases each). V was clipped by 0 bases and J by 9 bases, with 10 bases between them. The CDR3 is 13 amino acids. Germline assignment: CDR1 SGDLS and CDR2 YYNGEE.